Reported below is one TCR beta chain. Its target is unknown. This sample was included in a study of CD8 T cells in Susac syndrome. Peripheral blood CD8+ and CD4+ T cells were profiled by TCR beta sequencing. Through negative isolation, CD4+ and CD8+ T cells were obtained, while TEMRA cells were enriched using FACS. An input of roughly 0.45 to 1 ug of RNA was subjected to reverse transcription using random hexamers. The CDR3 of TCR beta was amplified by immunoSEQ multiplex PCR across 54 Vbeta and 13 Jbeta. TCRdb used MiXCR to reprocess the immunoSEQ multiplex PCR reads, holding one entry per CDR3 protein. The sample carries some 99,000 distinct CDR3 sequences, roughly 97% recorded once. Whole-study results and caveats: As acknowledged by the study, its TCR sequencing and HLA analysis included a relatively small number of individuals.

The sequenced sample was CD4+ T cells from PBMCs. The sequence came from a human donor in good health.

Here the CDR3 reads CASSYPGTSGLSSYNEQFF. CDR3 in DNA: TGTGCCAGCAGTTATCCCGGGACTAGCGGATTGAGCTCCTACAATGAGCAGTTCTTC. The V and J genes are TRBV6-2 or TRBV6-3 and TRBJ2-1, with 11 bases lining up with TRBD2. Germline V gene lookup returns CDR1 MNHEY and CDR2 SVGEGT. V lost 3 bases and J lost 0; bases outside the gene matches: 10. CDR3 length: 19 amino acids.